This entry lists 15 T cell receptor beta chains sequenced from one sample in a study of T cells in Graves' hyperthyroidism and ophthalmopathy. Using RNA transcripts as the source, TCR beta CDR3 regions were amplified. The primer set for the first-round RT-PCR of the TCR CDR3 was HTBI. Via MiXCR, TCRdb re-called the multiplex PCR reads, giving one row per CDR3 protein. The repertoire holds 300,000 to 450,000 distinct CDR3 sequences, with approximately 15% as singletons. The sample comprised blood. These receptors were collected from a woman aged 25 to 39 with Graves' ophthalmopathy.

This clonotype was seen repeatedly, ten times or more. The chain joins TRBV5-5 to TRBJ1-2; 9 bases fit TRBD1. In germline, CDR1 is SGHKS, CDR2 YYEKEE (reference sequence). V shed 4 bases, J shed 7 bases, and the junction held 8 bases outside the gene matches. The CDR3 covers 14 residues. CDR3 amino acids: CASSPRPGQGGYTF. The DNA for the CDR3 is TGTGCCAGCAGCCCCCGACCGGGACAGGGTGGCTACACCTTC.

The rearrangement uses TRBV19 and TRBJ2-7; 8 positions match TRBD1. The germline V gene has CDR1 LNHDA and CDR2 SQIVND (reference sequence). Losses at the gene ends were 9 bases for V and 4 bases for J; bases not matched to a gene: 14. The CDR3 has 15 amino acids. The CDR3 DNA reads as TGTGCCAGATACGTCCTTCAGGACAGGGAATACGAGCAGTACTTC. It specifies CARYVLQDREYEQYF.

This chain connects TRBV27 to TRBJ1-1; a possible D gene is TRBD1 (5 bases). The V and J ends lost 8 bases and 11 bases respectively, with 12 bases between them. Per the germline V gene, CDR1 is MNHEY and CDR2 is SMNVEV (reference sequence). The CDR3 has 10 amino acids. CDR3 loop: CASLRGVAFF. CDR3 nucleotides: TGTGCCAGCCTTAGGGGTGTTGCTTTCTTT.

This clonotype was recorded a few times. Here the CDR3 reads CASSELLGGFYEQYF. For the CDR3, the DNA is TGCGCCAGCAGTGAGTTGCTGGGGGGCTTCTACGAGCAGTACTTC. The V call is TRBV10-2, the J call TRBJ2-7; D may be TRBD1 or TRBD2 (6 bases each). CDR1 WSHSY and CDR2 SAAADI come from the germline V gene. This CDR3 spans 15 amino acids. V dropped 1 base and J dropped 3 bases, with 13 bases sitting between them.

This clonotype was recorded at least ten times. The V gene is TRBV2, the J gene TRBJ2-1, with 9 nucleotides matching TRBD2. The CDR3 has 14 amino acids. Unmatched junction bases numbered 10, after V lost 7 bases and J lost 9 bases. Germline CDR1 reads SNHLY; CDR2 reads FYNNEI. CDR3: CASNSGGAVGEQFF. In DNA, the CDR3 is TGTGCCAGCAATAGCGGGGGAGCCGTTGGTGAGCAGTTCTTC.

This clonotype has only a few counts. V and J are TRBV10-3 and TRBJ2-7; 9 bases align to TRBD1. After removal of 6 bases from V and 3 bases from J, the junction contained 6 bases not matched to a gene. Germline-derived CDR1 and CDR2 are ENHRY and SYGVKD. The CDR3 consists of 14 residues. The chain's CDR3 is CAIRAGQGNYEQYF. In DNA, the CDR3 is TGTGCCATCAGAGCTGGACAGGGGAACTACGAGCAGTACTTC.

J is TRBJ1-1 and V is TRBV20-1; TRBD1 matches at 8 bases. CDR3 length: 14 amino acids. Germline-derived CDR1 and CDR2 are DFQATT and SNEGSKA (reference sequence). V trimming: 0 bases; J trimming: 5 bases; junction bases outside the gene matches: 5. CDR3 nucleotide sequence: TGCAGTGCTAGAGAAGGTGACAGGGGTACTGAAGCTTTCTTT. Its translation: CSAREGDRGTEAFF.

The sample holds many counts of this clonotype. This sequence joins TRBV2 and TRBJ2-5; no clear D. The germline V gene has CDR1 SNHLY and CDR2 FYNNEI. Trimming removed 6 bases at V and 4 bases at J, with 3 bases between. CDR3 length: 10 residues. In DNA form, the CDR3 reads TGTGCCAGCAGGGTAGAGACCCAGTACTTC. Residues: CASRVETQYF.

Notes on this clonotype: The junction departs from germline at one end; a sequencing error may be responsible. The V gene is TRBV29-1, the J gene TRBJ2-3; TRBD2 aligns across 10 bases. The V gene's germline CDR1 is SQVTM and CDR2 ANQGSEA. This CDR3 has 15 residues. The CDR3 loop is CSGERGSGGADTQYF. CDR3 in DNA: TGCAGCGGTGAAAGGGGGAGCGGGGGGGCGGATACGCAGTATTTT.

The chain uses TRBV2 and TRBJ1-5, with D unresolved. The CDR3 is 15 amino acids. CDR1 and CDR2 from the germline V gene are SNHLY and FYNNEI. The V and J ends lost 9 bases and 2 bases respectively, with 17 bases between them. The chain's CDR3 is CASVVREDGNQPQHF. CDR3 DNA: TGTGCCAGTGTCGTCCGGGAGGATGGCAATCAGCCCCAGCATTTT. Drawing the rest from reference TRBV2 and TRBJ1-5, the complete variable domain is EPEVTQTPSHQVTQMGQEVILRCVPISNHLYFYWYRQILGQKVEFLVSFYNNEISEKSEIFDDQFSVERPDGSNFTLKIRSTKLEDSAMYFCASVVREDGNQPQHFGDGTRLSIL.

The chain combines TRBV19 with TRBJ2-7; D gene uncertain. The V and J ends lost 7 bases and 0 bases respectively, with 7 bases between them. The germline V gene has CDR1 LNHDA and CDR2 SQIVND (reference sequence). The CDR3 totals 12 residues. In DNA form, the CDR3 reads TGTGCCAGTAATGGGAACTCCTACGAGCAGTACTTC. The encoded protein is CASNGNSYEQYF.

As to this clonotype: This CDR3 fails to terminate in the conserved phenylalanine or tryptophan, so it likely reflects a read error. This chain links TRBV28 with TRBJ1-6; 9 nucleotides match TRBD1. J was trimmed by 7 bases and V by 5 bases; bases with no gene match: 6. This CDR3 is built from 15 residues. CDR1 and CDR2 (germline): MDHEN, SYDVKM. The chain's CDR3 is CASSPGQGKNSPLHL. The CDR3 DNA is TGTGCCAGCAGTCCTGGACAGGGGAAGAATTCACCCCTCCACCTT.

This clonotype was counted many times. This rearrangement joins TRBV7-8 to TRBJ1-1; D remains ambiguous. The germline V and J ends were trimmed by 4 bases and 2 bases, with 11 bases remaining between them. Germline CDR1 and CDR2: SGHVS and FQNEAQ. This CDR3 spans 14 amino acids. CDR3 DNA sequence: TGTGCCAGCAGCTCGGAGAGGGCCAACACTGAAGCTTTCTTT. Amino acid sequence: CASSSERANTEAFF.

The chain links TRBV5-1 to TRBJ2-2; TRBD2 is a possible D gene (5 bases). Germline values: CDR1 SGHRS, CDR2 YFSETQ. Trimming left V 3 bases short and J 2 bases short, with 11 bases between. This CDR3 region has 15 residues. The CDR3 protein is CASSSTRGNTGELFF. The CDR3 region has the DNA TGCGCCAGCAGCTCAACCCGGGGAAACACCGGGGAGCTGTTTTTT.

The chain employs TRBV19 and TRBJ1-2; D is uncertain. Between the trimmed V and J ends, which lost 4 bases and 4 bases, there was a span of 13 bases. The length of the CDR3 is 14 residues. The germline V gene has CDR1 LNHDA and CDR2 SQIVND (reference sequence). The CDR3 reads CASSTDTVLYGYTF. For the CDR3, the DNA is TGTGCCAGTAGTACCGATACAGTCCTCTATGGCTACACCTTC.